This TCR beta chain is from a study of CD8+CD57+ T cells in acquired aplastic anemia. For the study at large: Mean yield of DNA from sorted CD4+ and CD8+ cells was approximately 3 ug. Study-wide findings and caveats: Any difference that existed in CD8+ Simpson's diversity between patients and controls was not significant.

Germline V gives CDR1 LNHDA, CDR2 SQIVND (reference sequence). The CDR3 sequence is 15 residues long. J gave up 3 bases and V 1 base, and 5 bases lay outside the gene matches. Investigators profiled TCR beta VDJ and CDR3 from genomic DNA template. TCRdb ran MiXCR on the reads and lists one entry per CDR3 protein. The sample carries about 40,000 distinct CDR3 sequences, under 80% recorded once. Whoever was chosen for sequencing had shown CD8+CD57+ cell expansion by flow cytometry. This clonotype was found once. Its target is not known. This receptor was identified in a human donor with aplastic anemia. The chain couples TRBV19 to TRBJ2-7; 8 bases agree with TRBD2. The source material was sorted CD4+, CD8+, or CD8+CD57+ T cells (not recorded which) from PBMCs. The CDR3 DNA reads as TGTGCCAGTAGTATAGCTAGCGGGCACTACTACGAGCAGTACTTC. It yields the protein CASSIASGHYYEQYF.